What follows is one T cell receptor (beta chain) and its context. The entry originates in a study of blood T cell repertoires in COVID-19. In the study overall: PBMCs, B-cell-depleted T cells, or T cells provided the cDNA or gDNA that made up the material.

Germline V gives CDR1 SGHNT, CDR2 YYREEE (reference sequence). V was pared by 2 bases and J by 6 bases, with 6 bases of the junction left unmatched. The CDR3 is 15 residues long. Clones were read by immunoSEQ multiplex PCR, and TCRdb kept only the in-frame ones, dropping some. The sample contains approximately 130,000 clones, around 87% of which appear only once. The receptor was derived from a middle-aged man with active COVID-19. Sequencing was done on a sample of peripheral blood. The chain carries TRBV5-4 and TRBJ2-2; TRBD2 agrees at 8 bases. CDR3 amino acids: CASSFTGLASGELFF. As DNA, the CDR3 is TGTGCCAGCAGCTTCACAGGACTAGCTTCCGGGGAGCTGTTTTTT.